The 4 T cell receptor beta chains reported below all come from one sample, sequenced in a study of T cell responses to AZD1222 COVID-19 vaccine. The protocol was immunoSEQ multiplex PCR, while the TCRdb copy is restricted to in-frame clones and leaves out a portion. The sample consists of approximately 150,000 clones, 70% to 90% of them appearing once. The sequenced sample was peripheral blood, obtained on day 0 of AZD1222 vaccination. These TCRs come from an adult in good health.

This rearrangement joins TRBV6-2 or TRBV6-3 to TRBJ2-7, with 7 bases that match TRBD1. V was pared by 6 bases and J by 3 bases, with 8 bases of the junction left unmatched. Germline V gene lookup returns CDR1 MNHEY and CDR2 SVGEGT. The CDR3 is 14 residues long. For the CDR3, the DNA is TGTGCCAGCAGCCCCGGGGACAGCCTCTACGAGCAGTACTTC. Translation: CASSPGDSLYEQYF.

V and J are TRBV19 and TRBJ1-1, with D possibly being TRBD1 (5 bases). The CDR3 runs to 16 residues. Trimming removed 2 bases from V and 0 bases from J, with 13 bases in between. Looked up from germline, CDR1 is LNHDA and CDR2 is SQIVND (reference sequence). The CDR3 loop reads CASSIRGARLNTEAFF. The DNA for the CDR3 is TGTGCCAGTAGTATAAGGGGCGCCCGGTTGAACACTGAAGCTTTCTTT.

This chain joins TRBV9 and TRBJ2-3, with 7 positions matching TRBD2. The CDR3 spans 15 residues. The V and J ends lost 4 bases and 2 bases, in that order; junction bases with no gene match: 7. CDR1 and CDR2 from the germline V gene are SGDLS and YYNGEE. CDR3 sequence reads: CASSHEGGPTDTQYF. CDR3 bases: TGTGCCAGCAGCCACGAGGGAGGGCCCACAGATACGCAGTATTTT.

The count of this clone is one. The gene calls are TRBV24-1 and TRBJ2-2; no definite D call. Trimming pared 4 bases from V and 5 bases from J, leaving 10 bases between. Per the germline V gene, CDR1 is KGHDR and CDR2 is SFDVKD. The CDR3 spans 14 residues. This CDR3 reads CATSEGSATGELFF. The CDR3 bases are TGTGCCACCAGTGAGGGGTCGGCGACCGGGGAGCTGTTTTTT.